This record looks at one T cell receptor beta chain sequence and its context. The record originates from a study of blood T cell repertoires in COVID-19. Overall study: The study drew acute and convalescent COVID-19 samples from the United States, Italy and Spain. PBMCs, B-cell-depleted T cells, or T cells provided the cDNA or gDNA that made up the material.

J gave up 4 bases and V 5 bases, and 5 bases lay outside the gene matches. Germline V gene data show CDR1 as SGHTA and CDR2 as FQGNSA. The CDR3 sequence is 14 residues long. As handled by the study authors: Amplification of reference gene primers provided the estimated nucleated cell counts. The data were produced by immunoSEQ multiplex PCR, yet TCRdb's version contains in-frame clones alone and is incomplete. V, J and clone size are taken as reported in that table, and D and trimming were inferred from the DNA itself. The data contain roughly 150,000 clones, roughly 82% of them singletons. Sequences were obtained from peripheral blood. The V and J genes are TRBV7-2 and TRBJ1-2; 9 bases align to TRBD1. This TCR was sampled from a human donor with acute or convalescent COVID-19. The donor label of this sample is uncertain. In DNA, the CDR3 is TGTGCCAGCAGCCCACAGGGGGCTAGCTATGGCTACACCTTC. It codes for CASSPQGASYGYTF.